This T cell receptor beta chain was captured in a study of blood T cells in healthy people across ages. Whole-study results and caveats: Per million T cells, the diversity of TCR beta decreased roughly linearly as age advanced.

Primed by a sample-barcoded 5' primer and a J-beta primer mix, a second PCR proceeded for roughly 6 to 12 cycles. TCRdb fed the 5' RACE reads into MiXCR, producing one record per CDR3 protein. This sample has 1.5 million to 2 million distinct CDR3 sequences, with 28% found just once. The junction had 2 bases not matched to a gene; V was cut back by 0 bases and J by 3 bases. The CDR3 loop spans 16 amino acids. Looked up from germline, CDR1 is SGHRS and CDR2 is YFSETQ. This clonotype was found many times. As yet, its antigen is unknown. This receptor was obtained from a woman in her thirties in good health. The chain joins TRBV5-1 to TRBJ2-3; 12 bases fit TRBD2. The specimen was blood. DNA for the CDR3: TGCGCCAGCAGCTTGGGACTAGCGGGGGCGACAGATACGCAGTATTTT. This translates into CASSLGLAGATDTQYF.